This TCR beta chain was found in a study of shared clonotypes between healthy human individuals. V lost 5 bases to trimming and J lost 6 bases, with 10 bases between them. Per the germline V gene, CDR1 is LNHNV and CDR2 is YYDKDF (reference sequence). The CDR3 contains 13 residues. Libraries were prepared by immunoSEQ multiplex PCR; TCRdb keeps only in-frame clonotypes and omits some of them. The sample lists roughly 220,000 clones; 50% to 75% were seen once. The material sequenced was memory CD4+ T cells sorted from blood. Specified subset: CD45RA-negative fraction. The V and J genes are TRBV15 and TRBJ2-2; tentatively, D is TRBD1 (5 bases). This sequence originates from a man aged 25 to 40 in good health. CDR3 protein: CATSGAGSGELFF. Here the CDR3 DNA reads TGTGCCACCAGCGGTGCAGGGTCCGGGGAGCTGTTTTTT.